A single sample gave rise to the 27 T cell receptor beta chains below, sequenced in a study of T-cell reconstitution after alpha-beta-depleted transplantation in children (dated by TCRdb to 2016 to 2017). The library was produced with PCR. Reads for this sample came from an Illumina HiSeq 2500. To normalize quantification of the TCRbeta repertoire, the TCR libraries were built with molecular barcoding that relied on unique molecular identifiers. TCRdb took the public reads, trimmed them with fastp at Q25, ran MiXCR for clone calling and kept in-frame beta chains. Every CDR3 protein is listed once, alongside the most common genes and DNA of its rows. This sample gives about 72,000 distinct CDR3 sequences in total; about 6.7% of them show up just once. The ten largest clones represent more than 2.5% of the sample. The specimen was PBMCs from the stem cell graft donor, collected from the stem cell graft. These receptor sequences come from a human donor who donated a stem cell graft to a child with acute lymphoblastic leukemia.

In this sample, this clonotype turned up many times. The chain is built from TRBV13 and TRBJ1-6; D is possibly TRBD1 (5 bases). Germline V gives CDR1 PRHDT, CDR2 FYEKMQ (reference sequence). This CDR3 is built from 14 residues. V was shortened by 1 base and J by 8 bases, with 9 bases between the two germline ends. The DNA for the CDR3 is TGTGCCAGCAGCTTAGTCGCCAGGGATTCACCCCTCCACTTT. Amino acid sequence: CASSLVARDSPLHF.

This clonotype was detected ten times or more. J is TRBJ1-2 and V is TRBV20-1, with 9 positions matching TRBD1. V lost 6 bases, J lost 6 bases, and 5 bases stayed unmatched. CDR1 and CDR2 (germline): DFQATT, SNEGSKA (reference sequence). The CDR3 loop spans 12 amino acids. This chain's CDR3 is CSAWTGAHGYTF. In DNA, the CDR3 is TGCAGTGCGTGGACAGGGGCCCATGGCTACACCTTC.

This clonotype was recorded at least ten times. This chain links TRBV11-2 with TRBJ2-1; possibly TRBD1 or TRBD2 for D (6 bases each). Germline V gene lookup returns CDR1 SGHAT and CDR2 FQNNGV. This CDR3 region has 16 residues. Trimming left V 1 base short and J 2 bases short, with 12 bases between. The CDR3, as DNA: TGTGCCAGCAGCTTAGGGATGGGGGGCGCCTACAATGAGCAGTTCTTC. Encoded protein: CASSLGMGGAYNEQFF.

The rearrangement uses TRBV5-1 and TRBJ2-7; D is perhaps TRBD2 (7 bases). The CDR3 has 18 amino acids. Per the germline V gene, CDR1 is SGHRS and CDR2 is YFSETQ. With 4 bases removed from V and 4 bases from J, the gap between germline ends came to 27 bases. The CDR3 loop is CASSTGLSGALPLYEQYF. The CDR3 bases are TGCGCCAGCAGCACGGGACTATCGGGGGCCCTTCCACTGTACGAGCAGTACTTC.

This clonotype was recorded many times. This chain joins TRBV24-1 and TRBJ2-2, with TRBD1 as a possible D gene (5 bases). The ends were cut back, 0 bases at V and 5 bases at J, with 6 bases in the middle. Germline CDR1 reads KGHDR; CDR2 reads SFDVKD. CDR3 length: 14 amino acids. This chain's CDR3 is CATSDLRQTGELFF. The CDR3 coding sequence is TGTGCCACCAGTGATTTGAGACAGACCGGGGAGCTGTTTTTT.

The chain is built from TRBV5-6 and TRBJ1-1, with no clear D. This CDR3 has 15 amino acids. Deletions cut 0 bases from V and 1 base from J, with 10 bases between. Looked up from germline, CDR1 is SGHDT and CDR2 is YYEEEE. CDR3 sequence (DNA): TGTGCCAGCAGCTTGGTTGCCTCCAGGAACACTGAAGCTTTCTTT. Its translation: CASSLVASRNTEAFF.

This clonotype was picked up many times. The chain carries TRBV24-1 and TRBJ2-3; D possibly uses TRBD1 or TRBD2 (5 bases each). The germline gives CDR1 KGHDR, CDR2 SFDVKD. The CDR3 length is 15 residues. V lost 4 bases and J 2 bases, leaving 12 bases between the germline ends. CDR3 in DNA: TGTGCCACCAGTGACTCGGGACGGTTCACAGATACGCAGTATTTT. Amino acid sequence: CATSDSGRFTDTQYF.

CDR3 nucleotide sequence: TGTGCCAGCAGCTCCGGGACTAGCGGGCGCCGAGACTACAATGAGCAGTTCTTC. Translation: CASSSGTSGRRDYNEQFF. The V and J genes are TRBV6-2 or TRBV6-3 and TRBJ2-1; 12 bases line up with TRBD2. The length of the CDR3 is 18 residues. CDR1 and CDR2 from the germline V gene are MNHEY and SVGEGT. V dropped 6 bases and J dropped 3; count of bases not matched to a gene: 12.

This clonotype was seen at least ten times. The chain has TRBV15 and TRBJ2-2; D is ambiguous. Between the trimmed V and J ends, which lost 3 bases and 0 bases, there was a span of 5 bases. This CDR3 region has 14 residues. The germline V gene encodes CDR1 LNHNV and CDR2 YYDKDF (reference sequence). This CDR3 reads CATSRPANTGELFF. DNA for the CDR3: TGTGCCACCAGCAGGCCAGCGAACACCGGGGAGCTGTTTTTT.

This clonotype was seen many times. The chain couples TRBV5-1 to TRBJ2-1; 8 positions match TRBD1. Germline assignment: CDR1 SGHRS and CDR2 YFSETQ. The CDR3 totals 15 residues. V trimming: 3 bases; J trimming: 3 bases; junction bases outside the gene matches: 5. In DNA, the CDR3 is TGCGCCAGCAGCTACCAGGGGGCAGGCTACAATGAGCAGTTCTTC. It encodes CASSYQGAGYNEQFF.

The chain combines TRBV12-5 with TRBJ1-2; D is possibly TRBD1 (6 bases). The CDR3 consists of 14 residues. The germline V gene has CDR1 LGHNT and CDR2 FRNRAP. The V end lost 1 base, the J end lost 1 base, and 7 bases lay between the germline ends. This chain's CDR3 is CASGLAGVNYGYTF. As DNA, the CDR3 is TGTGCTAGTGGTTTGGCAGGGGTTAACTATGGCTACACCTTC.

The table lists this clonotype with many counts. This chain joins TRBV3-1 and TRBJ2-5; 10 bases map to TRBD2. Trimming took 5 bases from V and 4 from J; bases not matched to a gene: 7. Germline V gives CDR1 LGHDT, CDR2 YNNKEL (reference sequence). There are 15 residues in the CDR3. The chain's CDR3 is CASSYLAGVRETQYF. The CDR3 coding sequence is TGTGCCAGCAGCTACCTAGCGGGAGTAAGAGAGACCCAGTACTTC.

V gene TRBV5-1 combines with J gene TRBJ2-1; D may match TRBD1 or TRBD2 (5 bases each). CDR3 length: 15 residues. Trimming shortened V by 0 bases and J by 2 bases, and 9 bases separated the two germline ends. CDR1 is SGHRS, CDR2 YFSETQ, per germline. The CDR3 DNA reads as TGCGCCAGCAGCTTGGATGGGGGAACCTACAATGAGCAGTTCTTC. Amino acids: CASSLDGGTYNEQFF.

This clonotype was seen ten or more times. The chain is built from TRBV11-2 and TRBJ2-1; 8 bases map to TRBD2. Germline assignment: CDR1 SGHAT and CDR2 FQNNGV. V trimming: 1 base; J trimming: 6 bases; junction bases outside the gene matches: 8. The CDR3 has 16 residues. In nucleotides, the CDR3 is TGTGCCAGCAGCTTAGCCTTAGGACTAGCAGGCAATGAGCAGTTCTTC. Protein product: CASSLALGLAGNEQFF. Drawing the rest from reference TRBV11-2 and TRBJ2-1, the complete variable domain is EAGVAQSPRYKIIEKRQSVAFWCNPISGHATLYWYQQILGQGPKLLIQFQNNGVVDDSQLPKDRFSAERLKGVDSTLKIQPAKLEDSAVYLCASSLALGLAGNEQFFGPGTRLTVL.

This clonotype was seen at least ten times. This chain joins TRBV29-1 and TRBJ1-1; D is undetermined. The V gene's germline CDR1 is SQVTM and CDR2 ANQGSEA. The germline V and J ends were trimmed by 7 bases and 3 bases, with 12 bases remaining between them. This CDR3 comprises 12 residues. This CDR3 reads CSEWETDTEAFF. The CDR3 DNA is TGCAGCGAGTGGGAGACGGACACTGAAGCTTTCTTT. The entire variable domain, with the rest obtained from reference TRBV29-1 and TRBJ1-1, is as follows: SAVISQKPSRDICQRGTSLTIQCQVDSQVTMMFWYRQQPGQSLTLIATANQGSEATYESGFVIDKFPISRPNLTFSTLTVSNMSPEDSSIYLCSEWETDTEAFFGQGTRLTVV.

This clonotype was counted at least ten times. This sequence joins TRBV4-2 and TRBJ2-2; TRBD1 might be the D (5 bases). The CDR3 runs to 13 residues. Germline lookup yields CDR1 LGHNA and CDR2 YNFKEQ. CDR3 in amino acids: CAVGAENTGELFF. The CDR3 coding sequence is TGTGCGGTAGGGGCAGAAAACACCGGGGAGCTGTTTTTT.

This clonotype was observed many times. The chain joins TRBV10-3 to TRBJ2-3; perhaps TRBD1 as D (5 bases). The V and J ends lost 6 bases and 6 bases respectively, with 16 bases between them. This CDR3 contains 14 residues. CDR1 and CDR2 from the germline V gene are ENHRY and SYGVKD. In nucleotides, the CDR3 is TGTGCCATCAGCCAGGGAAGGTCCAGTGATACGCAGTATTTT. Translated: CAISQGRSSDTQYF.

This clonotype has ten or more counts. The V call is TRBV27, the J call TRBJ2-7, with no clear D. CDR3 size: 13 residues. Per the germline V gene, CDR1 is MNHEY and CDR2 is SMNVEV (reference sequence). The germline V and J ends were trimmed by 4 bases and 2 bases, with 9 bases remaining between them. The CDR3 DNA follows: TGTGCCAGCAGTTATAACCCAGCCTACGAGCAGTACTTC. This sequence encodes CASSYNPAYEQYF.

This clonotype was seen a few times. The rearrangement links TRBV20-1 to TRBJ2-1; D possibly uses TRBD1 or TRBD2 (5 bases each). CDR3 length: 14 residues. Germline V gives CDR1 DFQATT, CDR2 SNEGSKA (reference sequence). CDR3 region: CSQGPPRPYNEQFF. In nucleotides, the CDR3 is TGCTCTCAGGGACCACCAAGACCCTACAATGAGCAGTTCTTC.

This clonotype came up many times. The chain has TRBV20-1 and TRBJ2-1; D call uncertain. CDR3 length: 12 residues. Trimming stripped 0 bases from V and 9 bases from J, with 9 bases between. Germline values: CDR1 DFQATT, CDR2 SNEGSKA (reference sequence). The DNA of the CDR3 is TGCAGTGCTAGAGATCGGCGGCCTGAGCAGTTCTTC. It translates to CSARDRRPEQFF.

This clonotype was counted a few times. CDR3 amino acids: CASSRQGGVETQYF. The CDR3, as DNA: TGCGCCAGCAGCAGGCAGGGGGGAGTGGAGACCCAGTACTTC. The J gene is TRBJ2-5, the V gene TRBV5-1; the D gene is possibly TRBD1 (7 bases). Trimming pared 4 bases from V and 5 bases from J, leaving 15 bases between. CDR3 size: 14 residues. CDR1 is SGHRS and CDR2 is YFSETQ in the germline V gene.

At least ten counts were recorded for this clonotype. CDR3 in DNA: TGTGCCAGCAGTTGGGGGGCCGGGGCAGGATACGAGCAGTACTTC. Encoded protein: CASSWGAGAGYEQYF. The rearrangement links TRBV27 to TRBJ2-7, with D perhaps given as TRBD1 or TRBD2 (6 bases each). The CDR3 is 15 residues long. Trimming cost V 4 bases and J 4 bases, with 17 bases left between them. Germline-derived CDR1 and CDR2 are MNHEY and SMNVEV (reference sequence).

There are many counts of this clonotype. The chain combines TRBV29-1 with TRBJ2-1; D may be TRBD1 or TRBD2 (6 bases each). Germline CDR1 is SQVTM and CDR2 is ANQGSEA. The length of the CDR3 is 15 residues. Trimming left V 6 bases short and J 0 bases short, with 15 bases between. DNA for the CDR3: TGCAGCGTCGCCGTTGGGGGGCCCTCCTACAATGAGCAGTTCTTC. The encoded protein is CSVAVGGPSYNEQFF.

The chain uses TRBV12-3 or TRBV12-4 and TRBJ2-1; 8 nucleotides agree with TRBD1. This CDR3 is 14 amino acids long. V lost 3 bases, J lost 6 bases, and 4 bases stayed unmatched. CDR3 in amino acids: CASSLSRGLNEQFF. Written as DNA, the CDR3 is TGTGCCAGCAGTTTGAGCAGGGGGCTCAATGAGCAGTTCTTC.

At least ten counts were recorded for this clonotype. This rearrangement joins TRBV29-1 to TRBJ1-2; the D gene is possibly TRBD1 (6 bases). Between the trimmed V and J ends, which lost 0 bases and 7 bases, there was a span of 12 bases. Germline values: CDR1 SQVTM, CDR2 ANQGSEA. The CDR3 length is 13 residues. The CDR3 sequence: CSVEEQGVGGYTF. The CDR3 coding sequence is TGCAGCGTTGAAGAACAGGGAGTTGGTGGCTACACCTTC.

This clonotype was recorded at least ten times. The chain combines TRBV7-6 with TRBJ2-1, with a tentative D call TRBD2 (6 bases). The CDR3 has 16 amino acids. Germline V gene sequence: CDR1 SGHVS, CDR2 FNYEAQ. The germline V and J ends were trimmed by 5 bases and 1 base, with 15 bases remaining between them. The CDR3 DNA reads as TGTGCCAGCAGCCCGGGGGTAGTTGGGTCCTACAATGAGCAGTTCTTC. Protein: CASSPGVVGSYNEQFF.

The sample holds many counts of this clonotype. The V gene is TRBV11-1, the J gene TRBJ1-1; D call uncertain. CDR1 and CDR2 from the germline V gene are SGHAT and FQDESV (reference sequence). V was cut by 1 base and J by 0 bases, with 12 bases left in between. This CDR3 spans 16 amino acids. The CDR3 DNA is TGTGCCAGCAGCTTAGTCCCAGACCCCATGAACACTGAAGCTTTCTTT. Amino acids: CASSLVPDPMNTEAFF.